This entry concerns a single T cell receptor beta chain. Assay: immunoSEQ multiplex PCR; the TCRdb copy retains only in-frame clones and omits some. This repertoire shows around 45,000 clones, approximately 90% found once; its top ten account for less than 0.75%. This sample is part of a study of T cell changes during pregnancy in multiple sclerosis. CDR1 KGHSH and CDR2 LQKENI come from the germline V gene. The CDR3 is 13 residues long. V lost 2 bases and J lost 5, with 6 bases in between. This material consisted of CD4+ T cells from peripheral blood mononuclear cells, taken before pregnancy. The sequence was obtained from a female donor with multiple sclerosis, enrolled in a pregnancy study. V and J are TRBV18 and TRBJ2-2; possibly TRBD2 for D (5 bases). This CDR3 is CASSPTGTGELFF. The CDR3 DNA is TGTGCCAGCTCACCAACGGGGACCGGGGAGCTGTTTTTT.